Shown below are 13 T cell receptor beta chains from a single sample sequenced in a study of glioma-infiltrating T cells after dendritic cell vaccination. Time point denoted: after dendritic cell vaccination, including at tumor progression/relapse. The method was immunoSEQ multiplex PCR; TCRdb's version includes in-frame clones alone and lacks a portion of them. The sample has over 90,000 clones, over 80% seen once. Material: blood, obtained after dendritic cell vaccination. The receptors were gathered from a human donor with glioblastoma.

The chain uses TRBV7-9 and TRBJ1-2; unclear D gene. Trimming stripped 1 base from V and 3 bases from J, with 6 bases between. The CDR3 length is 13 residues. Germline-derived CDR1 and CDR2 are SEHNR and FQNEAQ (reference sequence). The CDR3 loop is CASSLGGDYGYTF. The CDR3, as DNA: TGTGCCAGCAGCTTAGGCGGAGACTATGGCTACACCTTC.

This clone was counted only a few times. DNA of the CDR3: TGTGCCACCAGCAGGACAGGGGGGGCTAGCACAGATACGCAGTATTTT. This gives the protein CATSRTGGASTDTQYF. The gene calls are TRBV15 and TRBJ2-3; 9 bases are a match to TRBD1. The CDR3 sequence is 16 residues long. CDR1 LNHNV and CDR2 YYDKDF come from the germline V gene (reference sequence). Unmatched junction bases numbered 4, after V lost 3 bases and J lost 0 bases.

The J gene is TRBJ2-7, the V gene TRBV19; the D gene is possibly TRBD2 (6 bases). Germline V gives CDR1 LNHDA, CDR2 SQIVND (reference sequence). The CDR3 consists of 15 residues. V was trimmed by 2 bases and J by 1 base, leaving 12 bases between them. CDR3 region: CASSINGGRSYEQYF. The CDR3, as DNA: TGTGCCAGTAGTATAAATGGGGGGAGATCCTACGAGCAGTACTTC.

The chain is built from TRBV18 and TRBJ1-2; 11 bases fit TRBD1. V shed 3 bases, J shed 4 bases, and the junction held 4 bases outside the gene matches. The germline gives CDR1 KGHSH, CDR2 LQKENI. The CDR3 loop spans 15 amino acids. As DNA, the CDR3 is TGTGCCAGCTCACCCTTGGGACAGGGGGTCTATGGCTACACCTTC. This gives the protein CASSPLGQGVYGYTF. The variable domain in full, with the rest retrieved from reference TRBV18 and TRBJ1-2, is NAGVMQNPRHLVRRRGQEARLRCSPMKGHSHVYWYRQLPEEGLKFMVYLQKENIIDESGMPKERFSAEFPKEGPSILRIQQVVRGDSAAYFCASSPLGQGVYGYTFGSGTRLTVV.

The chain couples TRBV7-9 to TRBJ2-5, with 7 bases that match TRBD2. The CDR3 has 14 residues. Trimming took 8 bases from V and 1 from J; bases not matched to a gene: 7. CDR1 is SEHNR and CDR2 is FQNEAQ in the germline V gene (reference sequence). DNA for the CDR3: TGTGCCAGCGAGCGGGGAGGCGGCCAAGAGACCCAGTACTTC. Amino acid sequence: CASERGGGQETQYF. Together with reference TRBV7-9 and TRBJ2-5, the CDR3 gives the full variable domain: DTGVSQNPRHKITKRGQNVTFRCDPISEHNRLYWYRQTLGQGPEFLTYFQNEAQLEKSRLLSDRFSAERPKGSFSTLEIQRTEQGDSAMYLCASERGGGQETQYFGPGTRLLVL.

This clone was seen only a few times. The rearrangement uses TRBV27 and TRBJ2-3; 9 bases are shared with TRBD2. From germline, CDR1 is MNHEY and CDR2 SMNVEV (reference sequence). V lost 5 bases, J lost 4 bases, and 16 bases stayed unmatched. CDR3 size: 18 residues. The CDR3 nucleotides are TGTGCCAGCAGTCCCCCGGGACTAGCTTCAAAATTCTCAGATACGCAGTATTTT. Its translation is CASSPPGLASKFSDTQYF.

The rearrangement uses TRBV7-6 and TRBJ1-3; D remains unclear. Trimming pared 5 bases from V and 0 bases from J, leaving 14 bases between. Germline values: CDR1 SGHVS, CDR2 FNYEAQ. This CDR3 contains 16 residues. The CDR3 spells CASSPLGRSSGNTIYF. In nucleotides, the CDR3 is TGTGCCAGCAGCCCCCTTGGCCGGAGCTCTGGAAACACCATATATTTT.

The rearrangement links TRBV5-6 to TRBJ2-3, with D unclear. CDR3 length: 13 residues. Trimming pared 3 bases from V and 7 bases from J, leaving 12 bases between. CDR1 SGHDT and CDR2 YYEEEE come from the germline V gene. The CDR3 protein is CASSSGGGYTQYF. CDR3 nucleotides: TGTGCCAGCAGCTCCGGCGGCGGCTATACGCAGTATTTT.

This sequence joins TRBV5-1 and TRBJ2-5, with D possibly matching TRBD2 (6 bases). This CDR3 contains 16 residues. From germline, CDR1 is SGHRS and CDR2 YFSETQ. Trimming cost V 1 base and J 2 bases, with 15 bases left between them. The CDR3 loop is CASSLNFGAGQETQYF. CDR3 coding DNA: TGCGCCAGCAGCTTGAATTTTGGGGCGGGGCAAGAGACCCAGTACTTC.

There are a few counts of this clone. The V call is TRBV9, the J call TRBJ2-5; TRBD2 agrees at 8 bases. This CDR3 is 13 amino acids long. Germline CDR1 and CDR2: SGDLS and YYNGEE. V was clipped by 0 bases and J by 11 bases; unmatched bases: 6. The CDR3 bases are TGTGCCAGCAGCGTAGAGGGCGGGGGGCCTCAGTACTTC. Translated, it gives CASSVEGGGPQYF.

This chain uses TRBV5-4 with TRBJ2-3, with 9 bases lining up with TRBD1. The CDR3 is made up of 16 amino acids. The germline gives CDR1 SGHNT, CDR2 YYREEE (reference sequence). The V segment lost 2 bases and the J segment 3 bases; nucleotides outside the gene matches: 7. In nucleotides, the CDR3 is TGTGCCAGCAGCTTCCCGGGACAGGGAATAACAGATACGCAGTATTTT. Its translation: CASSFPGQGITDTQYF.

This clone was seen a handful of times. The genes are TRBV6-1 and TRBJ1-1, with D perhaps matching TRBD1 (6 bases). V was pared by 5 bases and J by 10 bases, with 11 bases between. The germline V gene encodes CDR1 MNHNS and CDR2 SASEGT. CDR3 length equals 11 residues. The CDR3 region is CASSTGLRAFF. DNA of the CDR3: TGTGCCAGCAGTACAGGGTTAAGAGCTTTCTTT.

This clone is a singleton in its sample. The junction departs from the called germline gene at one end, perhaps through a read error. The chain has TRBV27 and TRBJ2-3; 12 positions agree with TRBD2. This CDR3 has 16 residues. In germline, CDR1 is MNHEY, CDR2 SMNVEV (reference sequence). This chain's CDR3 is CASTLRGLLTSGRRNF. CDR3 coding DNA: TGTGCCAGCACTCTCCGGGGGCTTTTGACTAGCGGGAGAAGAAATTTT.